This T cell receptor beta chain appears in the sequencing data of a study of CD8 T cells in Susac syndrome. Trimming shortened V by 5 bases and J by 8 bases, and 15 bases separated the two germline ends. Per the germline V gene, CDR1 is SEHNR and CDR2 is FQNEAQ (reference sequence). The CDR3 runs to 13 residues. Random hexamers primed reverse transcription of about 0.5 to 1 ug RNA. TCRdb ran MiXCR on the immunoSEQ multiplex PCR reads and lists one entry per CDR3 protein. The table lists roughly 190,000 distinct CDR3 sequences, roughly 94% of them singletons. CD8+ and CD4+ T cells were negatively isolated; TEMRA cells were FACS-enriched.

Sample: CD8+ T cells from PBMCs. This clonotype was sampled from a human donor with Susac syndrome. The chain recombines TRBV7-9 with TRBJ1-2; D not certain. Here the CDR3 reads CASSPSNVWGYTF. The CDR3 nucleotides read TGTGCCAGCAGCCCATCTAATGTGTGGGGCTACACCTTC.